This T cell receptor (beta chain) was sequenced for a study of blood T cells in healthy people across ages. This clonotype was detected ten times or more. Its antigen remains unidentified. Next came a second PCR, run for about 7 to 12 cycles, which used a sample-barcoded 5' primer along with a J-beta primer mix. Each cDNA molecule carried a tag from a template-switch adaptor that contained 12 random nucleotides. TCRdb re-analysed the 5' RACE reads in MiXCR, keeping a single row per CDR3 protein. The sample holds about 1,400,000 distinct CDR3 sequences, 35% to 45% seen once. Donors gave roughly 10 milliliters of peripheral blood apiece. Trimming pared 6 bases from V and 2 bases from J, leaving 10 bases between. This CDR3 spans 13 amino acids. The germline CDR1 and CDR2 sequences are MNHNY and SVGAGI (reference sequence). General observations from the study: Naive T cell percentage showed a strong correlation with TCR beta diversity. The recorded TCR beta diversity per million T cells decreased in a roughly linear manner with age.

Source material: blood. The TCR originated in a woman between 18 and 30 years old in good health. V usage is TRBV6-6 and J usage is TRBJ1-2; D is uncertain. Here the CDR3 reads CASSSGPNYGYTF. The CDR3 DNA reads as TGTGCCAGCAGCTCCGGGCCAAACTATGGCTACACCTTC.